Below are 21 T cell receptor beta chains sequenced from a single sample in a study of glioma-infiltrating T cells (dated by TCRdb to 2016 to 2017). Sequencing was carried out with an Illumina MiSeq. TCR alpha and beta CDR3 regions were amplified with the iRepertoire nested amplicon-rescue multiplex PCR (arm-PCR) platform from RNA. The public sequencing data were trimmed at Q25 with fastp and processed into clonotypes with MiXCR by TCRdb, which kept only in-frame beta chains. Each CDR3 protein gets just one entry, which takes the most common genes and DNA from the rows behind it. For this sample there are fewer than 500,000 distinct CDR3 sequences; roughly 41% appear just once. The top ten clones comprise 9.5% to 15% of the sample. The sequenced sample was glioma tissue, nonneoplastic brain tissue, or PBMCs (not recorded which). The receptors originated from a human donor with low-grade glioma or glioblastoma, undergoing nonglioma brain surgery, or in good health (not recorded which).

CDR3 residues: CASSLTTSASGRANEQFF. Written as DNA, the CDR3 is TGTGCCAGCAGCTTAACTACCTCCGCTAGCGGGAGGGCCAATGAGCAGTTCTTC. The genes are TRBV7-9 and TRBJ2-1; 12 bases match TRBD2. Germline CDR1 and CDR2: SEHNR and FQNEAQ (reference sequence). This CDR3 spans 18 amino acids. Trimming cost V 2 bases and J 6 bases; bases outside gene matches: 11.

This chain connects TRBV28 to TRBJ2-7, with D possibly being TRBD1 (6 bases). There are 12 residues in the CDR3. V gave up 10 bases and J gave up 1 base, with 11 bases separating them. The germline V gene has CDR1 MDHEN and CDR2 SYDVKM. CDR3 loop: CATLGASYEQYF. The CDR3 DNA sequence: TGTGCCACTCTGGGGGCTTCCTACGAGCAGTACTTC.

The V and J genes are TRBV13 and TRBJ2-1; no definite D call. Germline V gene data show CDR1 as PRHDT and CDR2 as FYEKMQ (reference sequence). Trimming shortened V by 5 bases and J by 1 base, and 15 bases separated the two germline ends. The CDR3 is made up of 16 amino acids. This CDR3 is CASSPRLSSSYNEQFF. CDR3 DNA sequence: TGTGCCAGCAGCCCCCGCCTATCCTCTTCCTACAATGAGCAGTTCTTC.

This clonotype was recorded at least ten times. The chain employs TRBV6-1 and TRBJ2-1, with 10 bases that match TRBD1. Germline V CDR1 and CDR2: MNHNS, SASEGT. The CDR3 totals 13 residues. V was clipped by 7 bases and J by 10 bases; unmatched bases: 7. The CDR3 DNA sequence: TGTGCCAGCACGGCAGACAGGGGGCCGGAGCAGTTCTTC. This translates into CASTADRGPEQFF.

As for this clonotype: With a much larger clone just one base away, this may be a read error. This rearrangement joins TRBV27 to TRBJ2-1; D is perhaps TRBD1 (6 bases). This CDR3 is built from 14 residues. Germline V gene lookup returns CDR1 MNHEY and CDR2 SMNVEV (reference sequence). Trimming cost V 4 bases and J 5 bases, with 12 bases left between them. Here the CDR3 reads CASSSLQGHNEQFF. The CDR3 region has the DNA TGTGCCAGCAGTTCCCTACAGGGACACAATGAGCAGTTCTTC.

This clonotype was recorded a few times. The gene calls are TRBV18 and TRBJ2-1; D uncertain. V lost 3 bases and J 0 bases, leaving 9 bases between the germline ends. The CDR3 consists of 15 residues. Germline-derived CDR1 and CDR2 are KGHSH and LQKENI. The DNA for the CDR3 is TGTGCCAGCTCACCTGGATCGGGCTCCTACAATGAGCAGTTCTTC. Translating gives CASSPGSGSYNEQFF.

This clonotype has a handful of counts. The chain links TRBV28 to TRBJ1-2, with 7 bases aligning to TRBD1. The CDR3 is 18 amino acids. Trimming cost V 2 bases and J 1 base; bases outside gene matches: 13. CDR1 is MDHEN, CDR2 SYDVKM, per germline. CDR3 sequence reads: CASSLRSSRTGGNYGYTF. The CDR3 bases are TGTGCCAGCAGTTTAAGGTCGTCCAGGACAGGCGGTAACTATGGCTACACCTTC.

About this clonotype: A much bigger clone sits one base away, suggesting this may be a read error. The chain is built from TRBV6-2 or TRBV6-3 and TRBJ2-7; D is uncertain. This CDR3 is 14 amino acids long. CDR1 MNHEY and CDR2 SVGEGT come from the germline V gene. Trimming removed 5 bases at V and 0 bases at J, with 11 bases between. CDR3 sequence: CASSDIDGSYEQYF. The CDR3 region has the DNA TGTGCCAGCAGTGATATTGACGGCTCCTACGAGCAGTACTTC.

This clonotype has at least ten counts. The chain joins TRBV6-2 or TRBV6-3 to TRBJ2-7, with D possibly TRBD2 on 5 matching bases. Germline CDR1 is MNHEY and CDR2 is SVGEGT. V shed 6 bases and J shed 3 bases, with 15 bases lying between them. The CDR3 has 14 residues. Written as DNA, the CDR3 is TGTGCCAGCAGGAACGGGGAGTGGGGCTACGAGCAGTACTTC. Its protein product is CASRNGEWGYEQYF.

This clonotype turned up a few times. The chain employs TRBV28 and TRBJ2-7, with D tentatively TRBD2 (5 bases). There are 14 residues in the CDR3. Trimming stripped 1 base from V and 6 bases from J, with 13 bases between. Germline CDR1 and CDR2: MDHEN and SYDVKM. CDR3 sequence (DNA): TGTGCCAGCAGTTTATCGGACTCCGTAGGCGAGCAGTACTTC. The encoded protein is CASSLSDSVGEQYF.

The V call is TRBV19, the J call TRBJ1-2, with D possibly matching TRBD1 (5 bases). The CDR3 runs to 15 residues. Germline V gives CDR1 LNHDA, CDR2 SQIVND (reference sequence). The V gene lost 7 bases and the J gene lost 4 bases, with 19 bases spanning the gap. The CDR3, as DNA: TGTGCCAGTACCTCCGGGGCGAAGGCGGGCTATGGCTACACCTTC. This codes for CASTSGAKAGYGYTF.

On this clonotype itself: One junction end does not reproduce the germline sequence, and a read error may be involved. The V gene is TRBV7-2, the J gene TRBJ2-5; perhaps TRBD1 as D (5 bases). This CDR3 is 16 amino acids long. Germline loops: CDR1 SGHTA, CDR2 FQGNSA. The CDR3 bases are TGTGCCAGCAGCTTGCCCTCAGGGTCGTGGCAAGAGACACAGTACTTC. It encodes CASSLPSGSWQETQYF.

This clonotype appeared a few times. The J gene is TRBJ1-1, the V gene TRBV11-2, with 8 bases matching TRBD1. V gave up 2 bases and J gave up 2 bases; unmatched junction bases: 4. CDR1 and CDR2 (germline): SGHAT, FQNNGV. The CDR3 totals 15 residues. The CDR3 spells CASSLIRGRNTEAFF. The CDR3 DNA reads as TGTGCCAGCAGCTTAATCAGGGGGCGTAACACTGAAGCTTTCTTT.

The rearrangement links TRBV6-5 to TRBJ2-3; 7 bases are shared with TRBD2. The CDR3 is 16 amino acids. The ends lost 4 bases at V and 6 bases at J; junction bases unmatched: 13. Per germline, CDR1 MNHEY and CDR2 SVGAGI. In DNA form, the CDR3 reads TGTGCCAGCAGTTCGCCACACATGACTAGCCAGGATACGCAGTATTTT. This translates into CASSSPHMTSQDTQYF.

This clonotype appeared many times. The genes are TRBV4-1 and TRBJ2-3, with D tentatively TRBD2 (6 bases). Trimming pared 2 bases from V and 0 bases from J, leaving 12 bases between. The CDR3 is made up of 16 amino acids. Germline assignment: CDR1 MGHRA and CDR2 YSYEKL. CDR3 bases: TGCGCCAGCAGCCAATTGGCAGGGACTAGCACAGATACGCAGTATTTT. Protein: CASSQLAGTSTDTQYF.

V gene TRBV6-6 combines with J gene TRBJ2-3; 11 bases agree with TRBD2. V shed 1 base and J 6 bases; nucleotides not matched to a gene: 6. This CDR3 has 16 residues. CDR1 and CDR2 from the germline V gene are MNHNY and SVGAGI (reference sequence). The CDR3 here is CASSYLAGGLGDTQYF. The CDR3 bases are TGTGCCAGCAGTTACTTAGCGGGAGGGCTAGGGGATACGCAGTATTTT.

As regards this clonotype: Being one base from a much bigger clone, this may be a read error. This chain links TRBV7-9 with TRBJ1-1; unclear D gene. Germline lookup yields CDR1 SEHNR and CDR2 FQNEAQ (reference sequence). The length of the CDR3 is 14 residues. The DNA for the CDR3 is TGTGCCAGCAGCTTCGGGTCGGCGAACACTGAAGCTTCCTTT. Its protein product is CASSFGSANTEASF.

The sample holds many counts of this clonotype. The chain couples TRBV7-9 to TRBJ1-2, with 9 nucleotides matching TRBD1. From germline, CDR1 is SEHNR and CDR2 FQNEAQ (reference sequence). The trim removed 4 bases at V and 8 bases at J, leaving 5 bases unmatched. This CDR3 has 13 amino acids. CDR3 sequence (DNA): TGTGCCAGCAGCTCGGACAGGGGAGGAGGCTACACCTTC. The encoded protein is CASSSDRGGGYTF.

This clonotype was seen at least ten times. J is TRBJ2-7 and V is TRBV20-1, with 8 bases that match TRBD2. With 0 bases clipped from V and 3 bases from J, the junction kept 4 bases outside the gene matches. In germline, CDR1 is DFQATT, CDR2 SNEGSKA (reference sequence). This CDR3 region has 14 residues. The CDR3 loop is CSARDLGTSYEQYF. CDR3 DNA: TGCAGTGCTAGAGATCTCGGGACTAGCTACGAGCAGTACTTC.

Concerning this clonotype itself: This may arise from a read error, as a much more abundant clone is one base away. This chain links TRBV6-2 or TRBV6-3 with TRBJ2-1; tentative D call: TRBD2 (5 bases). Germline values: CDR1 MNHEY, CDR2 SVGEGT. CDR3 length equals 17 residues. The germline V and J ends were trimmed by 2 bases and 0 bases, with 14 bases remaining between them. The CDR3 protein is CASSYDGMEGSYNEQFF. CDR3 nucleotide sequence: TGTGCCAGCAGTTACGACGGGATGGAAGGCTCCTACAATGAGCAGTTCTTC.

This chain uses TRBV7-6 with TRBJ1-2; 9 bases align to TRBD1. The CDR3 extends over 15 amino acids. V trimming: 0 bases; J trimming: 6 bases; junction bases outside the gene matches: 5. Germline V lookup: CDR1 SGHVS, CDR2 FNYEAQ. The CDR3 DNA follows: TGTGCCAGCAGCTTAGCATTCGGACAGGGGAATGGCTACACCTTC. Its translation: CASSLAFGQGNGYTF. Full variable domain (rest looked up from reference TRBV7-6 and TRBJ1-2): GAGVSQSPRYKVTKRGQDVALRCDPISGHVSLYWYRQALGQGPEFLTYFNYEAQQDKSGLPNDRFSAERPEGSISTLTIQRTEQRDSAMYRCASSLAFGQGNGYTFGSGTRLTVV.